The 14 T cell receptor beta chains presented below share a single source sample, sequenced in a study of beta chain features in type 1 diabetes. The investigators reverse transcribed all of the isolated RNA, so they sequenced expressed TCRB transcripts. Sequenced by immunoSEQ multiplex PCR; TCRdb stores in-frame clones only, minus some. This table holds some 410,000 clones, around 13% found once. The specimen was naive CD4+ T cells from blood. The receptors here all came from a man aged 25 to 40 in good health.

The rearrangement uses TRBV30 and TRBJ1-1, with TRBD1 matching over 7 bases. V trimming: 2 bases; J trimming: 6 bases; junction bases outside the gene matches: 6. There are 13 residues in the CDR3. The germline V gene encodes CDR1 GTSNPN and CDR2 SVGIG (reference sequence). The CDR3, as DNA: TGTGCCTGGAGTCGCAGGGGGGAAGCTGAAGCTTTCTTT. It specifies CAWSRRGEAEAFF.

This clone was detected only a few times. The chain employs TRBV7-2 and TRBJ1-4, with D perhaps TRBD1 (5 bases). The CDR3 extends over 16 amino acids. V dropped 5 bases and J dropped 3 bases, with 16 bases sitting between them. Germline CDR1 is SGHTA and CDR2 is FQGNSA. CDR3 residues: CASSPRWGQANEKLFF. CDR3 coding DNA: TGTGCCAGCAGCCCGCGGTGGGGCCAGGCTAATGAAAAACTGTTTTTT.

The chain combines TRBV29-1 with TRBJ2-3; D gene unclear. This CDR3 has 12 amino acids. Germline CDR1 reads SQVTM; CDR2 reads ANQGSEA. The V end was cut by 1 base, the J end by 4 bases, with 6 bases between. CDR3 amino acids: CSVEGNSDTQYF. In DNA form, the CDR3 reads TGCAGCGTTGAAGGTAACTCAGATACGCAGTATTTT.

This clone was detected a few times. The rearrangement joins TRBV6-8 to TRBJ1-6, with D perhaps matching TRBD1 (5 bases). Per germline, CDR1 MNHGY and CDR2 SAAAGT. The V gene lost 11 bases and the J gene lost 8 bases, with 13 bases spanning the gap. This CDR3 spans 12 amino acids. This CDR3 is CACRFRDSPLHF. CDR3 sequence (DNA): TGTGCCTGCCGGTTCAGGGATTCACCCCTCCACTTT.

Comment on this clone: Other DNA sequences of this sample code for an identical CDR3. CDR3 in DNA: TGTGCCAGCAGCCTGAACACTGAAGCTTTCTTT. Encoded protein: CASSLNTEAFF. The genes are TRBV5-6 and TRBJ1-1; D unclear. The CDR3 has 11 residues. Germline lookup yields CDR1 SGHDT and CDR2 YYEEEE. Trimming shortened V by 4 bases and J by 0 bases, and 1 base separated the two germline ends.

This clone appeared a few times. This chain links TRBV2 with TRBJ2-7, with 9 positions matching TRBD1. The CDR3 loop spans 14 amino acids. Germline lookup yields CDR1 SNHLY and CDR2 FYNNEI. The trim removed 3 bases at V and 5 bases at J, leaving 5 bases unmatched. The CDR3 protein is CASSDLDRGNEQYV. CDR3 DNA sequence: TGTGCCAGCAGTGACCTCGACAGGGGGAACGAGCAGTACGTC.

This clone was detected a few times. This chain uses TRBV7-6 with TRBJ2-3; TRBD2 agrees at 12 bases. Per the germline V gene, CDR1 is SGHVS and CDR2 is FNYEAQ. Germline trimming cut 5 bases from V and 6 bases from J; bases unmatched to any gene: 9. The CDR3 spans 16 residues. As DNA, the CDR3 is TGTGCCAGCAGCCCCGGACTAGCGGGGAAGTTGGATACGCAGTATTTT. Amino acids: CASSPGLAGKLDTQYF.

The V and J genes are TRBV11-3 and TRBJ2-2; possible D gene TRBD1, 6 bases. This CDR3 has 16 amino acids. Deletions cut 1 base from V and 6 bases from J, with 15 bases between. The V gene's germline CDR1 is SGHNT and CDR2 YENEEA. CDR3 sequence: CASSLATGKAAGELFF. The CDR3 region has the DNA TGTGCCAGCAGCTTAGCAACAGGGAAGGCGGCCGGGGAGCTGTTTTTT.

This clone was picked up a small number of times. The chain joins TRBV29-1 to TRBJ2-1; tentatively, D is TRBD2 (5 bases). Germline CDR1 is SQVTM and CDR2 is ANQGSEA. The CDR3 loop spans 14 amino acids. V lost 3 bases and J lost 0, with 9 bases in between. DNA of the CDR3: TGCAGCGTTGAGCGGGCCAGCTCCTACAATGAGCAGTTCTTC. Encoded protein: CSVERASSYNEQFF.

CDR3 in amino acids: CASSVTGEFQPQHF. In nucleotides, the CDR3 is TGTGCCAGCAGCGTGACAGGGGAGTTTCAGCCCCAGCATTTT. J is TRBJ1-5 and V is TRBV9; TRBD1 agrees at 8 bases. Per the germline V gene, CDR1 is SGDLS and CDR2 is YYNGEE. The CDR3 spans 14 residues. The J segment lost 6 bases and the V segment lost 2 bases, leaving 4 bases of the junction unmatched. Combining the CDR3 with reference TRBV9 and TRBJ1-5 gives the whole variable domain DSGVTQTPKHLITATGQRVTLRCSPRSGDLSVYWYQQSLDQGLQFLIQYYNGEERAKGNILERFSAQQFPDLHSELNLSSLELGDSALYFCASSVTGEFQPQHFGDGTRLSIL.

The chain employs TRBV9 and TRBJ2-5; 12 bases are shared with TRBD2. The ends lost 0 bases at V and 4 bases at J; junction bases unmatched: 7. This CDR3 is 17 amino acids long. The V gene's germline CDR1 is SGDLS and CDR2 YYNGEE. The CDR3 coding sequence is TGTGCCAGCAGCGTAGACCCTAGCGGGGGGGCGTCAGAGACCCAGTACTTC. Translating gives CASSVDPSGGASETQYF.

V gene TRBV29-1 combines with J gene TRBJ2-1; 7 bases fit TRBD2. This CDR3 spans 13 amino acids. Per the germline V gene, CDR1 is SQVTM and CDR2 is ANQGSEA. V was pared by 5 bases and J by 5 bases, with 6 bases of the junction left unmatched. The CDR3 is CSVRTRSDNEQFF. The CDR3 DNA reads TGCAGCGTTCGGACTAGATCTGACAATGAGCAGTTCTTC.

The chain carries TRBV9 and TRBJ2-5; 11 nucleotides agree with TRBD2. The CDR3 runs to 15 residues. Germline trimming cut 0 bases from V and 5 bases from J; bases unmatched to any gene: 3. CDR1 is SGDLS and CDR2 is YYNGEE in the germline V gene. CDR3 nucleotide sequence: TGTGCCAGCAGCGTAGAACTAGCGGGAGTGGAGACCCAGTACTTC. This sequence encodes CASSVELAGVETQYF.

A few counts support this clone. The rearrangement uses TRBV7-6 and TRBJ2-6; D uncertain. The CDR3 runs to 14 residues. Trimming cost V 2 bases and J 2 bases, with 4 bases left between them. CDR1 is SGHVS, CDR2 FNYEAQ, per germline. CDR3 bases: TGTGCCAGCAGCTTATTAACTGGGGCCAACGTCCTGACTTTC. This codes for CASSLLTGANVLTF.